Given below is one TCR beta chain in context. Its antigen specificity is not known. It has no much larger one-base neighbor in the sample; base qualities were not kept. TCR cDNA was synthesized by 5'RACE template switching, through which a universal primer site and unique molecular identifiers were introduced. cDNA synthesis was primed from both the TCR alpha and TCR beta constant segments. Libraries were amplified in two PCR steps, with sample barcodes and sequencing adapters added in the second step. Sequencing of libraries was done on Illumina HiSeq 2500 (2x100 bp) or NovaSeq (2x150 bp). As for the original processing: Demultiplexing of reads and collapsing into UMI consensus sequences were performed with MIGEC, and V(D)J alignment was carried out with MiXCR. Using edgeR on replicate PBMC samples, clonotypes were called vaccine-responding if FDR was below 0.01 and the log2 fold change was above 5 up to day 15. CD4 or CD8 identity was assigned to each bulk clonotype according to whether the clonotype was present at higher abundance in the sequenced CD4 repertoire or the sequenced CD8 repertoire. TCRdb reran the public reads through fastp at Q25 and MiXCR, keeping productive beta chains. Each entry merges the rows of one CDR3 protein and shows their most common DNA and genes. The V and J calls here are based on TCRdb, not the publication. Counted in this sample were 500,000 to 550,000 distinct CDR3 sequences; just over 20% of them appeared once. Around 16% of the sample goes to the ten largest clones.

From cysteine to phenylalanine, the CDR3 is 14 amino acids long. Solely the CDR3 DNA is kept, with 42 bases framed from the first base. Relative to germline, V is 2 bases shorter and J is 2 bases shorter, with 10 bases between their ends. Reading the germline V gene gives CDR1 MNHEY and CDR2 SVGEGT. The treatment or condition label corresponds to: live attenuated yellow fever vaccine strain. At each blood-draw timepoint, two biological replicates of bulk PBMCs were obtained. PBMCs were isolated from peripheral blood using a standard Ficoll-Paque protocol. TriZol was used to extract RNA from bulk PBMCs, from CD4 and CD8 fractions, and from dextramer-positive and dextramer-negative fractions. The source of the sample is a study of T cells after yellow fever vaccination (dated by TCRdb to the late 2010s). Looking at the study overall: The SMART-Seq v4 Ultra Low Input RNA kit was used to prepare libraries from fractions with low cell numbers. To follow T-cell clones before and after both primary and booster YFV17D yellow fever vaccination, bulk TCR alpha and beta repertoires underwent longitudinal sequencing. Two healthy male donors made up the cohort, one aged 18 to 29 years and the other aged 30 to 40 years. Bulk PBMC replicates and cell subsets were isolated from blood drawn at multiple timepoints before and after both primary and secondary immunization. Summary of the overall study and its limitations: The secondary T-cell response was weaker than the primary response but faster, peaking on day 5 instead of day 15. Because only two donors were included in the study, the extent to which the findings can be generalized is limited. Computational filtering was required because FACS-sorted repertoires could contain abundant contaminating clonotypes from the bulk population. A small fraction of clonotypes showed up in both the CD4 and CD8 compartments, probably as a result of convergent recombination. Most clones expanded after primary vaccination (about 95% of CD4 and over 80% of CD8) were re-detected after the booster, suggesting that broad memory maintenance occurred.

The source of this sequence is a young man who received the YFV17D yellow fever vaccine. The rearrangement joined TRBV6-2 or TRBV6-3 to TRBJ2-7; the D gene could be either TRBD1 or TRBD2, each agreeing at 5 bases. This material consisted of PBMCs, taken roughly 20 days after the first yellow fever vaccination. The CDR3 here reads CASSYEGPPYEQYF. The DNA sequence is as follows: TGTGCCAGCAGTTACGAGGGGCCCCCCTACGAGCAGTACTTC.